This T cell receptor beta chain was identified during a study of a mutant IDH1 vaccine in newly diagnosed glioma. Study background: Vaccine dosing followed radiotherapy by 4-6 weeks, or accompanied temozolomide cycles. The sex distribution of treated patients was about 62% male and roughly 38% female, with a mean age of approximately 40 years. Prior therapy was radiotherapy, temozolomide, or both; most received both. Whole-study results and caveats: No link was apparently found between pseudoprogression and changes in top peripheral T cell clonotypes.

Sequencing used immunoSEQ multiplex PCR; TCRdb keeps in-frame clones, though not all of them. Here the sample spans approximately 56,000 clones, about two thirds being singletons. Time point noted: week 47, end of study. Vaccinated patients received 300 ug of mutant IDH1 20-mer peptide per dose, with topical imiquimod. This CDR3 contains 12 residues. V shed 6 bases and J shed 1 base, with 6 bases lying between them. The germline V gene encodes CDR1 SGHTA and CDR2 FQGNSA. Notes on this clone: Its antigen is not identified.

Sample: peripheral blood mononuclear cells (PBMCs), taken from a glioma patient whose treatment included an IDH1 peptide vaccine. The receptor was isolated from a man aged 40-50 years with glioma. Some clones in this sample may be carry-over from other donors' samples. The chain couples TRBV7-2 to TRBJ1-1; D unresolved. This CDR3 reads CASRAWNTEAFF. The DNA of the CDR3 is TGTGCCAGCAGGGCCTGGAACACTGAAGCTTTCTTT. The variable domain in full, with the rest retrieved from reference TRBV7-2 and TRBJ1-1, is GAGVSQSPSNKVTEKGKDVELRCDPISGHTALYWYRQSLGQGLEFLIYFQGNSAPDKSGLPSDRFSAERTGGSVSTLTIQRTQQEDSAVYLCASRAWNTEAFFGQGTRLTVV.